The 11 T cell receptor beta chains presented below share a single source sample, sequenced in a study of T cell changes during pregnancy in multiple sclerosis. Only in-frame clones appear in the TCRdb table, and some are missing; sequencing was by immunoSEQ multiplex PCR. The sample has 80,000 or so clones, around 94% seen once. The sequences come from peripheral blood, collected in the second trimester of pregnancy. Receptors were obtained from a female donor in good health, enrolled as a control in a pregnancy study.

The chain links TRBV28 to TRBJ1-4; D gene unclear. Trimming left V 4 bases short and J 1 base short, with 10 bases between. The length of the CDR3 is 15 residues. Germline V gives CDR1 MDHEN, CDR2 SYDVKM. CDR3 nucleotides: TGTGCCAGCAGTTCCCGGGGTCTAACTAATGAAAAACTGTTTTTT. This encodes CASSSRGLTNEKLFF.

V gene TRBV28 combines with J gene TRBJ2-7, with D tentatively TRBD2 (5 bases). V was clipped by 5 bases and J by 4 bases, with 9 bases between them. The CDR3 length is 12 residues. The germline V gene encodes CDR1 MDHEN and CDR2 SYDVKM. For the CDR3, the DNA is TGTGCCAGCAGTATGGACTTATACGAGCAGTACTTC. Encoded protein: CASSMDLYEQYF. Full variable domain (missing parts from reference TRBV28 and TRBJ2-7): DVKVTQSSRYLVKRTGEKVFLECVQDMDHENMFWYRQDPGLGLRLIYFSYDVKMKEKGDIPEGYSVSREKKERFSLILESASTNQTSMYLCASSMDLYEQYFGPGTRLTVT.

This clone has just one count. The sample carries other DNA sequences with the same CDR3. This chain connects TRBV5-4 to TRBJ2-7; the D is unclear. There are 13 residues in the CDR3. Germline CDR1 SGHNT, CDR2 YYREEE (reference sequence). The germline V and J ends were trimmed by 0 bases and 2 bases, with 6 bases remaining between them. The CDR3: CASSLDRAYEQYF. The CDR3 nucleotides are TGTGCCAGCAGCTTGGACAGAGCCTACGAGCAGTACTTC.

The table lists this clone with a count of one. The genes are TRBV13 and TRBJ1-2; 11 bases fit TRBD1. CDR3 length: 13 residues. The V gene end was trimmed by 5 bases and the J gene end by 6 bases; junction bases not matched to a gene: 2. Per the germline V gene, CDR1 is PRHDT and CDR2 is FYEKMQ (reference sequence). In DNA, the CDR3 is TGTGCCAGCAGCCAGGACAGGGGGCATGGCTACACCTTC. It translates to CASSQDRGHGYTF.

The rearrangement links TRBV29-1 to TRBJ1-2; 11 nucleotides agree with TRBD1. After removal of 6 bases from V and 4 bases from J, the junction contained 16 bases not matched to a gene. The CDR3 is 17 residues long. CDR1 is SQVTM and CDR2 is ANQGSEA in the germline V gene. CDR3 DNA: TGCAGCGTCCGATCCGGGACAGGGGGTCGTAAAGTCTATGGCTACACCTTC. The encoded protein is CSVRSGTGGRKVYGYTF.

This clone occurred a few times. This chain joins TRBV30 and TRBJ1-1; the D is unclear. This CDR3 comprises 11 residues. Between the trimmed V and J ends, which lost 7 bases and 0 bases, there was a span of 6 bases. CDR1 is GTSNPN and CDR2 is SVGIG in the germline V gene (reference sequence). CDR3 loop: CAYAVNTEAFF. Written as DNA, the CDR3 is TGTGCCTATGCGGTGAACACTGAAGCTTTCTTT.

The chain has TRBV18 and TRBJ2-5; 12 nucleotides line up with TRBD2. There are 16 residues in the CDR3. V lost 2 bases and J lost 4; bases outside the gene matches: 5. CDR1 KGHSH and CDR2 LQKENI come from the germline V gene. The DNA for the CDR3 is TGTGCCAGCTCACCAACGACTAGCGGGAGAGGAGAGACCCAGTACTTC. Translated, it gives CASSPTTSGRGETQYF.

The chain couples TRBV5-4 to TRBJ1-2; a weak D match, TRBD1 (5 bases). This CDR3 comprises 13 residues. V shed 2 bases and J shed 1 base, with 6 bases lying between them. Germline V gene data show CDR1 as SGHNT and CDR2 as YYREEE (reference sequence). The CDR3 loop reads CASSFDSNYGYTF. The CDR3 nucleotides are TGTGCCAGCAGCTTTGACAGTAACTATGGCTACACCTTC. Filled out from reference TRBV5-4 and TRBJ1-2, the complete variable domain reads ETGVTQSPTHLIKTRGQQVTLRCSSQSGHNTVSWYQQALGQGPQFIFQYYREEENGRGNFPPRFSGLQFPNYSSELNVNALELDDSALYLCASSFDSNYGYTFGSGTRLTVV.

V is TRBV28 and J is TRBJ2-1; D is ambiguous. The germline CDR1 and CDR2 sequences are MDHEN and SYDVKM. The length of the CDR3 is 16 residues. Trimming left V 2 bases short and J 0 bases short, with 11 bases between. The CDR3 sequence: CASSLPQVSSYNEQFF. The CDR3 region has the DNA TGTGCCAGCAGTTTACCTCAGGTGAGCTCCTACAATGAGCAGTTCTTC.

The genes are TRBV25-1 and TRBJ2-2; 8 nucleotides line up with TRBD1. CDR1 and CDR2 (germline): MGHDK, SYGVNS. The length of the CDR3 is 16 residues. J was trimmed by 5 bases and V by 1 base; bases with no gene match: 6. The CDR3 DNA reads TGTGCCAGCAGTGAATGGAGACAGGGGATAACCGGGGAGCTGTTTTTT. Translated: CASSEWRQGITGELFF. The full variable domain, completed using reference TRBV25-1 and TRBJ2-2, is EADIYQTPRYLVIGTGKKITLECSQTMGHDKMYWYQQDPGMELHLIHYSYGVNSTEKGDLSSESTVSRIRTEHFPLTLESARPSHTSQYLCASSEWRQGITGELFFGEGSRLTVL.

The CDR3 nucleotides are TGTGCCAGCAGCTCCAGATCTACCGGGGAGCTGTTTTTT. Protein sequence: CASSSRSTGELFF. The rearrangement joins TRBV28 to TRBJ2-2; D is unresolved. CDR1 is MDHEN and CDR2 is SYDVKM in the germline V gene. Trimming removed 6 bases from V and 5 bases from J, with 10 bases in between. CDR3 size: 13 residues.